This T cell receptor (beta chain) was captured in a study of blood T cell repertoires in COVID-19. Whole-study context: Samples representing acute and convalescent COVID-19 were sourced from the United States, Italy and Spain. From T cells, B-cell-depleted T cells, or PBMCs came the material, which was cDNA or gDNA.

Seattle enrolled patients during active infection and tracked them longitudinally. Original data processing: Using reference gene primer amplification, nucleated cell counts were estimated. Assay used: immunoSEQ multiplex PCR; TCRdb lists only in-frame clones, some missing. V and J calls plus clone size are reproduced from that table; the DNA served to infer D and trimming. The sample holds 200,000 to 250,000 clones, 88% seen once. V was trimmed by 0 bases and J by 8 bases, leaving 15 bases between them. The CDR3 contains 15 residues. CDR1 and CDR2 (germline): SGHKS, YYEKEE (reference sequence). The TCR sequence derives from a woman aged 25 to 45 with COVID-19, enrolled during active disease. V is TRBV5-5 and J is TRBJ1-3; D is unresolved. The sample was peripheral blood. The CDR3 bases are TGTGCCAGCAGCTTGGAATTTCCGGGGATATACACCATATATTTT. Its protein is CASSLEFPGIYTIYF. Using reference TRBV5-5 and TRBJ1-3 for the parts outside the CDR3, the full variable domain is DAGVTQSPTHLIKTRGQQVTLRCSPISGHKSVSWYQQVLGQGPQFIFQYYEKEERGRGNFPDRFSARQFPNYSSELNVNALLLGDSALYLCASSLEFPGIYTIYFGEGSWLTVV.